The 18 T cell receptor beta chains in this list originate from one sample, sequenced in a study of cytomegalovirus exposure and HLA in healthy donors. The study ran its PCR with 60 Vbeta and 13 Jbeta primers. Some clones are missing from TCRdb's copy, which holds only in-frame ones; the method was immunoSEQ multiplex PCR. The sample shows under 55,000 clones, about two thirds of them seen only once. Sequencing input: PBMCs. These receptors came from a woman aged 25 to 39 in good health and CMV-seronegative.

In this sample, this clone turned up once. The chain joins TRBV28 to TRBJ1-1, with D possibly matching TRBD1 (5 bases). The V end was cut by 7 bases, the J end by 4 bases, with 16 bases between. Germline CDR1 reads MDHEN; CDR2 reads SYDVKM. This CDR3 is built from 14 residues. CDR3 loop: CASNTGPEGTEAFF. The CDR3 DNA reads TGTGCCAGCAACACGGGACCGGAGGGCACTGAAGCTTTCTTT.

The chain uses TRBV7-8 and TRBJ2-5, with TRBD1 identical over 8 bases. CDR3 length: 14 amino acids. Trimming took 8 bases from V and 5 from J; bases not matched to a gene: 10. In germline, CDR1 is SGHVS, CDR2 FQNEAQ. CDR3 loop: CASRGPGGAETQYF. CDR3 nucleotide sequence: TGTGCCAGCCGAGGCCCAGGGGGCGCGGAGACCCAGTACTTC.

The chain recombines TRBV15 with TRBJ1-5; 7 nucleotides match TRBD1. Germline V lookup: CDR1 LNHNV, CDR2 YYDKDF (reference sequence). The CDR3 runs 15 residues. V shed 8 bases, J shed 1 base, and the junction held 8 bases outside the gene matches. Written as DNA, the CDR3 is TGTGCCACCTCCGGGACAGAAAGGAGCAATCAGCCCCAGCATTTT. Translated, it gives CATSGTERSNQPQHF.

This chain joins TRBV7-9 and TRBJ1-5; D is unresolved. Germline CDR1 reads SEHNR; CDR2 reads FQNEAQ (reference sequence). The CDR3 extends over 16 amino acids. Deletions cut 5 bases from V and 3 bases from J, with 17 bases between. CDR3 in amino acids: CASSRTMGYTNQPQHF. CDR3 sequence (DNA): TGTGCCAGCAGCCGAACTATGGGTTATACCAATCAGCCCCAGCATTTT.

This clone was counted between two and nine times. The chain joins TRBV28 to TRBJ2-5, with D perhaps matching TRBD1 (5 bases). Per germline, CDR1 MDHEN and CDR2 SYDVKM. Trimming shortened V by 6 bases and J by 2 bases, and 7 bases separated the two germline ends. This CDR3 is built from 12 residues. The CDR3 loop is CASSWTQETQYF. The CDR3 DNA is TGTGCCAGCAGCTGGACACAAGAGACCCAGTACTTC.

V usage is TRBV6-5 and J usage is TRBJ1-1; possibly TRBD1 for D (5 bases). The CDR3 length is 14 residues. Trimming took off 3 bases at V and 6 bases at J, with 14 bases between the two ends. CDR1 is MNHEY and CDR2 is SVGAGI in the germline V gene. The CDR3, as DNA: TGTGCCAGCAGTTATGGGCAGGGAGGCGCTGAAGCTTTCTTT. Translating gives CASSYGQGGAEAFF.

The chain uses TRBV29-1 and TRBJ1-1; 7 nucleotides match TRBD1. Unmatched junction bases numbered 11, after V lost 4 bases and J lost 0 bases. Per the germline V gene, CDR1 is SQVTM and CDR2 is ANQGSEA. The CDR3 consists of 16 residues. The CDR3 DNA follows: TGCAGCGTTGTTATGGGACAGATGACGATGAACACTGAAGCTTTCTTT. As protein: CSVVMGQMTMNTEAFF.

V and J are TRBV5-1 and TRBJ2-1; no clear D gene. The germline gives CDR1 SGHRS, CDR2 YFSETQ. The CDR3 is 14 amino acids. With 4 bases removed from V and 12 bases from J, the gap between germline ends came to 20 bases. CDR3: CASSNLPSVDGQFF. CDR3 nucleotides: TGCGCCAGCAGCAACCTCCCCTCGGTTGATGGGCAGTTCTTC.

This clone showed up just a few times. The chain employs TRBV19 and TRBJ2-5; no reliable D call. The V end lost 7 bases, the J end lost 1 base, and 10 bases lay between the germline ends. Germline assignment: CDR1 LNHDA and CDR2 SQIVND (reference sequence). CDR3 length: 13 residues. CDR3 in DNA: TGTGCCAGTAATCCGGCAGGCCAAGAGACCCAGTACTTC. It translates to CASNPAGQETQYF.

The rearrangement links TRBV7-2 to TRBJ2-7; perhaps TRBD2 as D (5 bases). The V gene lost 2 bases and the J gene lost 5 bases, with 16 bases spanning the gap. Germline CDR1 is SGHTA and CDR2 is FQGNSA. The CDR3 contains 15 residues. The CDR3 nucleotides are TGTGCCAGCAGCTTAATTCGGCTCGACGGGGACGAGCAGTACTTC. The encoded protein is CASSLIRLDGDEQYF.

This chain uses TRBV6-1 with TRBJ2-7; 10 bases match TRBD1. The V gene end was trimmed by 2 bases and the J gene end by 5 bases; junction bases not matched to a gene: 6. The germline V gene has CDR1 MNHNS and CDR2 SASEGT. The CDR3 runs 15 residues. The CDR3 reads CASSELGQGVDEQYF. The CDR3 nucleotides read TGTGCCAGCAGTGAACTCGGACAGGGGGTCGACGAGCAGTACTTC.

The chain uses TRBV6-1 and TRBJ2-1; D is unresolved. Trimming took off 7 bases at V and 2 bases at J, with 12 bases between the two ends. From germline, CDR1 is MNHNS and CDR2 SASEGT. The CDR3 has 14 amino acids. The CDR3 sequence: CASKESTPYNEQFF. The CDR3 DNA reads TGTGCCAGCAAGGAGAGTACGCCCTACAATGAGCAGTTCTTC.

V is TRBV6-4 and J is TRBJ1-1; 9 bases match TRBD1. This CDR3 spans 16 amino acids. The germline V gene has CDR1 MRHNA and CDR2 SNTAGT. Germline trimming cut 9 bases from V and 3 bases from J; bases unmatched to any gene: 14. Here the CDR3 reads CASSATGGRFDTEAFF. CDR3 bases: TGTGCCAGTTCGGCAACAGGGGGCCGGTTCGACACTGAAGCTTTCTTT.

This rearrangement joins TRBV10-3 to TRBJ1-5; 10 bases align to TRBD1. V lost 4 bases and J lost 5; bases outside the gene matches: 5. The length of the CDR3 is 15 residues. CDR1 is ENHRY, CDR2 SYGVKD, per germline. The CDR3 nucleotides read TGTGCCATCAGTGCGGGACAGGGGACGCATCAGCCCCAGCATTTT. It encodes CAISAGQGTHQPQHF.

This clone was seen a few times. Here the CDR3 reads CASSDIRGQPQHF. In nucleotides, the CDR3 is TGTGCCAGCAGTGACATACGGGGTCAGCCCCAGCATTTT. This sequence joins TRBV6-1 and TRBJ1-5; D is undetermined. CDR3 size: 13 residues. V shed 3 bases and J shed 6 bases, with 9 bases lying between them. CDR1 and CDR2 (germline): MNHNS, SASEGT.

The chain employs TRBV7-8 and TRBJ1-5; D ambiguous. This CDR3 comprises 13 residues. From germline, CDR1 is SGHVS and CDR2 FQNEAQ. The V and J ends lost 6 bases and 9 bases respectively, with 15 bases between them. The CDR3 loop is CASRYSPQRPQHF. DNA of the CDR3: TGTGCCAGCAGATATAGCCCACAACGGCCCCAGCATTTT. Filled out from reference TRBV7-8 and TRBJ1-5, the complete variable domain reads GAGVSQSPRYKVAKRGQDVALRCDPISGHVSLFWYQQALGQGPEFLTYFQNEAQLDKSGLPSDRFFAERPEGSVSTLKIQRTQQEDSAVYLCASRYSPQRPQHFGDGTRLSIL.

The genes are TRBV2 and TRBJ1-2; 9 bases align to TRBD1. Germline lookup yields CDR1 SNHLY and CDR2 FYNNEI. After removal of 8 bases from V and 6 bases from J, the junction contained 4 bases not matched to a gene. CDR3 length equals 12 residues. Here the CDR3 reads CASSGQGHGYTF. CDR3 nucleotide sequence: TGTGCCAGCTCCGGACAGGGGCATGGCTACACCTTC.

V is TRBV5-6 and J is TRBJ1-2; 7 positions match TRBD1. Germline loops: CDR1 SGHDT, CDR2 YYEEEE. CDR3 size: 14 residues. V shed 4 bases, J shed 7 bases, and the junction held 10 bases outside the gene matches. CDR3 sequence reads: CASSLSDRAAGYTF. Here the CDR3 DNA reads TGTGCCAGCAGCCTCAGTGACAGGGCCGCTGGCTACACCTTC.